The next 21 T cell receptor beta chains were all read from a single sample in a study of graft-versus-host responses after intestinal transplantation. Profiled with immunoSEQ multiplex PCR; TCRdb holds only in-frame clones, not every one. The sample records just over 20,000 clones, approximately 92% being singletons. Sequencing was performed on PBMCs, taken 262 days after intestinal transplant. These receptors were collected from a human patient who received an intestinal transplant, so some T cells may come from the graft donor.

The chain has TRBV29-1 and TRBJ2-1, with D possibly matching TRBD2 (6 bases). This CDR3 region has 14 residues. V was pared by 3 bases and J by 3 bases, with 12 bases between. In germline, CDR1 is SQVTM, CDR2 ANQGSEA. The CDR3 bases are TGCAGCGTTGACAGGGAGGAGATCTACAATGAGCAGTTCTTC. Amino acids: CSVDREEIYNEQFF.

V usage is TRBV6-4 and J usage is TRBJ2-3; a possible D gene is TRBD2 (6 bases). This CDR3 is built from 13 residues. Germline-derived CDR1 and CDR2 are MRHNA and SNTAGT. Trimming took 6 bases from V and 3 from J, leaving 10 bases between them. The CDR3 DNA follows: TGTGCCAGCAGCGCGGGACCGACAGATACGCAGTATTTT. As protein: CASSAGPTDTQYF.

This chain joins TRBV7-9 and TRBJ2-1; 9 nucleotides match TRBD2. Germline values: CDR1 SEHNR, CDR2 FQNEAQ (reference sequence). Germline trimming cut 3 bases from V and 1 base from J; bases unmatched to any gene: 7. CDR3 length equals 17 residues. Here the CDR3 DNA reads TGTGCCAGCAGCTTTTTGGCGGGAGGGCCGTCCTACAATGAGCAGTTCTTC. Amino acid sequence: CASSFLAGGPSYNEQFF. The full variable domain, completed using reference TRBV7-9 and TRBJ2-1, is DTGVSQNPRHKITKRGQNVTFRCDPISEHNRLYWYRQTLGQGPEFLTYFQNEAQLEKSRLLSDRFSAERPKGSFSTLEIQRTEQGDSAMYLCASSFLAGGPSYNEQFFGPGTRLTVL.

This sequence joins TRBV20-1 and TRBJ1-1, with D unresolved. CDR1 and CDR2 (germline): DFQATT, SNEGSKA (reference sequence). The CDR3 is made up of 10 amino acids. V lost 6 bases and J 2 bases, leaving 4 bases between the germline ends. Here the CDR3 reads CSADNTEAFF. The CDR3, as DNA: TGCAGTGCCGATAACACTGAAGCTTTCTTT.

This clone was counted only a few times. The rearrangement links TRBV7-6 to TRBJ1-1; D remains ambiguous. V lost 5 bases and J 1 base, leaving 8 bases between the germline ends. The CDR3 covers 13 residues. Germline assignment: CDR1 SGHVS and CDR2 FNYEAQ. The CDR3 DNA follows: TGTGCCAGCAGCGCAAATCAGAACACTGAAGCTTTCTTT. Translated, it gives CASSANQNTEAFF.

This chain connects TRBV6-5 to TRBJ1-1, with D possibly being TRBD1 (5 bases). Between the trimmed V and J ends, which lost 4 bases and 1 base, there was a span of 10 bases. This CDR3 contains 14 residues. The germline V gene encodes CDR1 MNHEY and CDR2 SVGAGI. The CDR3 protein is CASSSGRPNTEAFF. CDR3 nucleotide sequence: TGTGCCAGCAGTTCGGGACGGCCGAACACTGAAGCTTTCTTT.

This clone is a singleton in its sample. CDR3 in DNA: TGTGCCAGCAATGGCGGGACCGGCTCCTACAATGAGCAGTTCTTC. As protein: CASNGGTGSYNEQFF. V is TRBV7-6 and J is TRBJ2-1; tentative D call: TRBD2 (6 bases). There are 15 residues in the CDR3. CDR1 is SGHVS and CDR2 is FNYEAQ in the germline V gene. V was pared by 7 bases and J by 0 bases, with 13 bases between.

The chain joins TRBV19 to TRBJ1-1; 7 bases fit TRBD1. Germline-derived CDR1 and CDR2 are LNHDA and SQIVND (reference sequence). The CDR3 is 14 amino acids. V shed 5 bases, J shed 1 base, and the junction held 4 bases outside the gene matches. This CDR3 is CASSQGGRNTEAFF. The CDR3 coding sequence is TGTGCCAGTAGTCAAGGGGGCAGGAACACTGAAGCTTTCTTT.

V is TRBV4-2 and J is TRBJ2-7; 12 nucleotides agree with TRBD2. CDR3 length equals 16 residues. The germline V gene has CDR1 LGHNA and CDR2 YNFKEQ. V trimming: 4 bases; J trimming: 2 bases; junction bases outside the gene matches: 6. The CDR3 is CASSLSGTSGPYEQYF. The CDR3 DNA is TGTGCCAGCAGCCTCTCCGGGACTAGCGGGCCCTACGAGCAGTACTTC.

This chain links TRBV7-9 with TRBJ2-3, with TRBD2 identical over 13 bases. This CDR3 is built from 18 residues. V trimming: 5 bases; J trimming: 2 bases; junction bases outside the gene matches: 10. Germline assignment: CDR1 SEHNR and CDR2 FQNEAQ (reference sequence). The CDR3 DNA reads as TGTGCCAGCAGCCCCCGGACTAGCGGGAGAGCCCTCACAGATACGCAGTATTTT. It codes for CASSPRTSGRALTDTQYF. Complete variable domain (other parts from reference TRBV7-9 and TRBJ2-3): DTGVSQNPRHKITKRGQNVTFRCDPISEHNRLYWYRQTLGQGPEFLTYFQNEAQLEKSRLLSDRFSAERPKGSFSTLEIQRTEQGDSAMYLCASSPRTSGRALTDTQYFGPGTRLTVL.

The genes are TRBV7-2 and TRBJ1-1; D is unclear. CDR1 is SGHTA, CDR2 FQGNSA, per germline. The V and J ends lost 5 bases and 1 base respectively, with 8 bases between them. The length of the CDR3 is 13 residues. CDR3 region: CASSQRGNTEAFF. Here the CDR3 DNA reads TGTGCCAGCAGCCAACGCGGGAACACTGAAGCTTTCTTT.

This clone was seen once. The chain has TRBV13 and TRBJ2-1; 7 bases are a match to TRBD1. This CDR3 has 15 amino acids. The ends lost 5 bases at V and 2 bases at J; junction bases unmatched: 6. Germline values: CDR1 PRHDT, CDR2 FYEKMQ (reference sequence). The CDR3 here is CASSGEGQTYNEQFF. The CDR3 DNA sequence: TGTGCCAGCAGCGGTGAGGGACAGACCTACAATGAGCAGTTCTTC.

The chain couples TRBV19 to TRBJ1-2; the D gene is possibly TRBD1 (5 bases). Trimming removed 5 bases at V and 4 bases at J, with 11 bases between. Germline V gives CDR1 LNHDA, CDR2 SQIVND (reference sequence). CDR3 length: 13 residues. The DNA for the CDR3 is TGTGCCAGTAGTCCGGGGGTAACCTATGGCTACACCTTC. Translated, it gives CASSPGVTYGYTF.

The V gene is TRBV18, the J gene TRBJ1-1, with D unclear. The CDR3 has 13 residues. Trimming pared 4 bases from V and 2 bases from J, leaving 8 bases between. Germline assignment: CDR1 KGHSH and CDR2 LQKENI. The CDR3 DNA sequence: TGTGCCAGCTCACAAAAGGAAAACACTGAAGCTTTCTTT. Protein product: CASSQKENTEAFF.

This clone was detected only once. V and J are TRBV10-3 and TRBJ1-1, with 11 bases fitting TRBD1. V trimming: 0 bases; J trimming: 4 bases; junction bases outside the gene matches: 4. Looked up from germline, CDR1 is ENHRY and CDR2 is SYGVKD. There are 16 residues in the CDR3. The CDR3 sequence is CAISESLGTGGTEAFF. CDR3 sequence (DNA): TGTGCCATCAGTGAGTCGTTAGGGACAGGGGGCACTGAAGCTTTCTTT.

The V gene is TRBV2, the J gene TRBJ1-5; the D is unclear. V lost 4 bases and J lost 1, with 8 bases in between. This CDR3 has 14 residues. Germline V gene lookup returns CDR1 SNHLY and CDR2 FYNNEI. This CDR3 is CASSARKSNQPQHF. In nucleotides, the CDR3 is TGTGCCAGCAGTGCTCGCAAGAGCAATCAGCCCCAGCATTTT.

V and J are TRBV4-1 and TRBJ2-7, with 13 bases matching TRBD2. Per the germline V gene, CDR1 is MGHRA and CDR2 is YSYEKL. There are 16 residues in the CDR3. V was clipped by 2 bases and J by 5 bases; unmatched bases: 6. This CDR3 reads CASSQLETSGRDEQYF. As DNA, the CDR3 is TGCGCCAGCAGCCAATTGGAAACTAGCGGGAGGGACGAGCAGTACTTC.

J is TRBJ2-5 and V is TRBV6-5, with 11 bases identical to TRBD2. Germline CDR1 is MNHEY and CDR2 is SVGAGI. The V gene end was trimmed by 0 bases and the J gene end by 2 bases; junction bases not matched to a gene: 2. The CDR3 length is 16 residues. CDR3 nucleotides: TGTGCCAGCAGTTACTCGACTAGCGGGATTCAAGAGACCCAGTACTTC. Translation: CASSYSTSGIQETQYF.

The chain recombines TRBV29-1 with TRBJ2-7, with 16 positions matching TRBD2. Germline lookup yields CDR1 SQVTM and CDR2 ANQGSEA. Germline trimming cut 4 bases from V and 2 bases from J; bases unmatched to any gene: 5. This CDR3 region has 16 residues. CDR3 residues: CSVVSGLAGGPYEQYF. The CDR3 DNA reads TGCAGCGTTGTCTCGGGACTAGCGGGAGGGCCCTACGAGCAGTACTTC.

The V and J genes are TRBV5-6 and TRBJ2-1; D is unclear. Germline V lookup: CDR1 SGHDT, CDR2 YYEEEE. The CDR3 loop spans 14 amino acids. Trimming shortened V by 0 bases and J by 5 bases, and 9 bases separated the two germline ends. In DNA form, the CDR3 reads TGTGCCAGCAGCTTGGCGTCTGGAGACAATGAGCAGTTCTTC. This gives the protein CASSLASGDNEQFF.

V is TRBV5-6 and J is TRBJ2-3; 8 bases agree with TRBD2. Trimming removed 7 bases from V and 1 base from J; junction bases left unmatched: 11. CDR3 length equals 16 residues. The germline V gene encodes CDR1 SGHDT and CDR2 YYEEEE. The CDR3 loop is CASFLSGSSGTDTQYF. CDR3 bases: TGTGCCAGCTTTCTCAGCGGGAGCTCGGGCACAGATACGCAGTATTTT.